This T cell receptor beta chain was captured by sequencing in a study of blood T cell repertoires in COVID-19. Across the whole study: Researchers got acute and convalescent COVID-19 samples from the United States, Italy and Spain.

TCRdb's table, derived via immunoSEQ multiplex PCR, lists solely in-frame clones and lacks some. The sample contains 25,000 to 30,000 clones, less than 85% of which appear only once. The clonotype originates from an elderly man with active or convalescent COVID-19. Material for sequencing was peripheral blood.

For the CDR3, the DNA is TGTGCCAGCAGCCAAGGAGGGGGCTCTGGGGACATTCAGTACTTC. The encoded protein is CASSQGGGSGDIQYF. The J gene is TRBJ2-4, the V gene TRBV3-1 (or the pseudogene TRBV3-2); 7 nucleotides match TRBD1. V dropped 1 base and J dropped 8; count of bases not matched to a gene: 8. The CDR3 is 15 amino acids. Germline values: CDR1 LGHDT, CDR2 YNNKEL (reference sequence).